This TCR beta chain was identified in a study of CD8 T cells in Susac syndrome. The CDR3 has 11 amino acids. V lost 6 bases to trimming and J lost 5 bases, with 10 bases between them. Germline V gene lookup returns CDR1 SQVTM and CDR2 ANQGSEA. Reverse transcription of roughly 0.45 to 1 ug RNA used random hexamers. The immunoSEQ assay covered 54 Vbeta and 13 Jbeta segments for CDR3. In TCRdb, the immunoSEQ multiplex PCR reads were re-called with MiXCR into one record per CDR3 protein. This sample has tens of thousands of distinct CDR3 sequences, with over 95% found just once. Peripheral blood CD8+ and CD4+ T cells were profiled by TCR beta sequencing. The multiple sclerosis control group comprised treatment-naive patients with stable or active relapsing-remitting disease. The CD8+ and CD4+ T cells were negatively isolated, with the TEMRA cells enriched by FACS.

The chain joins TRBV29-1 to TRBJ2-5, with D perhaps TRBD2 (6 bases). What was sequenced was CD4+ T cells from PBMCs. The clonotype was recovered from a human donor with multiple sclerosis. The CDR3, as DNA: TGCAGCGTGAGACGGGGGGAGACCCAGTACTTC. The encoded protein is CSVRRGETQYF.